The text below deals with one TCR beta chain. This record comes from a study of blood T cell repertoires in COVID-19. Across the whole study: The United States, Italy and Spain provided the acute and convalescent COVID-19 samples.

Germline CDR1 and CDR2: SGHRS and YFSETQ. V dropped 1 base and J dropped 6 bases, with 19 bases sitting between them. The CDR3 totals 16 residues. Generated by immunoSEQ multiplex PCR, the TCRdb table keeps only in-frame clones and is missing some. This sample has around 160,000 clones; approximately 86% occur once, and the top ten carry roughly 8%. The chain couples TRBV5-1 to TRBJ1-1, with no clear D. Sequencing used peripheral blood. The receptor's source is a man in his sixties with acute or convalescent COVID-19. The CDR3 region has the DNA TGCGCCAGCAGCTTGTACTCAGGAAGGTATGGCGCTGAAGCTTTCTTT. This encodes CASSLYSGRYGAEAFF.